The sequence of this T cell receptor (beta chain) was determined in a study of graft-versus-host responses after intestinal transplantation. Sequenced by immunoSEQ multiplex PCR; TCRdb stores in-frame clones only, minus some. Of over 65,000 clones listed, around 90% are singletons. CDR3 length: 13 residues. V shed 2 bases and J shed 3 bases, with 9 bases lying between them. Germline lookup yields CDR1 SGHNT and CDR2 YYREEE (reference sequence). About this clone: The antigen is not known.

General study findings and limits: Researchers found GvH clones in recipient marrow, and some showed up first in ileum or blood. Among circulating GvH clones, peak levels were associated with early post-transplant declines in HvG clones.

The chain is built from TRBV5-4 and TRBJ2-7, with D hard to call. The sequence came from a human donor who was the organ donor for an intestinal transplant. Specimen: unstimulated CD8+ T cells sorted from spleen or lymph node cells, collected before transplant. The CDR3 DNA reads TGTGCCAGCAGCTTCGGACGGTACTACGAGCAGTACTTC. Its protein is CASSFGRYYEQYF. Combining the CDR3 with reference TRBV5-4 and TRBJ2-7 gives the whole variable domain ETGVTQSPTHLIKTRGQQVTLRCSSQSGHNTVSWYQQALGQGPQFIFQYYREEENGRGNFPPRFSGLQFPNYSSELNVNALELDDSALYLCASSFGRYYEQYFGPGTRLTVT.